This TCR beta chain was sequenced during a study of Ad26.COV2.S vaccination and SARS-CoV-2 variants. Study results and limitations: Quantification of TCR breadth and depth may have yielded underestimates of total T cell responses.

V was pared by 1 base and J by 0 bases, with 7 bases between. This CDR3 comprises 15 residues. Germline V CDR1 and CDR2: KGHSH, LQKENI. Only in-frame clones appear in the TCRdb table, and some are missing; sequencing was by immunoSEQ multiplex PCR. The sample carries over 110,000 clones, 86% recorded once. This clone was picked up a small number of times. Its antigen is as yet unknown. The chain combines TRBV18 with TRBJ2-1, with unresolved D. The clonotype was recovered from a human donor who had recovered from COVID-19. The sample here was peripheral blood, taken after recovery from COVID-19. The CDR3 region has the DNA TGTGCCAGCTCACCACGCCGGAGCTCCTACAATGAGCAGTTCTTC. As protein: CASSPRRSSYNEQFF.